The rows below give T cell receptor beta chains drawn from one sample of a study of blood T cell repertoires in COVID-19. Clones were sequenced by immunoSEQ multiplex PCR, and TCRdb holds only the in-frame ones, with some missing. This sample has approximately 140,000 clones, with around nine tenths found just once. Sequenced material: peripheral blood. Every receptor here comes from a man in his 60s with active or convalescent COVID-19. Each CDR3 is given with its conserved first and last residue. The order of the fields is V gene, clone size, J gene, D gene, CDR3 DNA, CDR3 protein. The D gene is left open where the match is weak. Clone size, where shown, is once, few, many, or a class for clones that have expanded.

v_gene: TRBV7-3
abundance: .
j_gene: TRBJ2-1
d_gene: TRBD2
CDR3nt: TGTGCCAGCAGCCCGGGACTAGCGGGAGGTTCTAATGAGCAGTTCTTC
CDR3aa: CASSPGLAGGSNEQFF

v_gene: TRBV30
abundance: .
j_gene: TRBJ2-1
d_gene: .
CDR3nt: TGTGCCTGGAGTGTCGGGGGAGCCCGGGGTGAGCAGTTCTTC
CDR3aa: CAWSVGGARGEQFF

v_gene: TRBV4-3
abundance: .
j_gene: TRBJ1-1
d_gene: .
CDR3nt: TGCGCCAGCAGCCAAGATAATGCCGGGACTGAAGCTTTCTTT
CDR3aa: CASSQDNAGTEAFF

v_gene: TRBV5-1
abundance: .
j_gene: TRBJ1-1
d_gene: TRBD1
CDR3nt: TGCGCCAGCAGCTTTTCTACAGGGGGCTACGGGATGAACACTGAAGCTTTCTTT
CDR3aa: CASSFSTGGYGMNTEAFF

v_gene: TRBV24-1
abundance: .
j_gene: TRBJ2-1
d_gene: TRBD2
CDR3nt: TGTGCCACCAGTGATCTCCTGGCGGGAGGTTTGAATGAGCAGTTCTTC
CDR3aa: CATSDLLAGGLNEQFF

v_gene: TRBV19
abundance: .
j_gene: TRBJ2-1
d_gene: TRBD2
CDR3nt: TGTGCCAGTAGTAAAACCGGGACTAGCGGGAGTCGGGCGGTAGATAGGTTCTTC
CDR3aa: CASSKTGTSGSRAVDRFF

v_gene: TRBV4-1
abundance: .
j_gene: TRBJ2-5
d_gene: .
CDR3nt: TGCGCCAGCAGCCAAGTATACCAGGGAGAGACCCAGTACTTC
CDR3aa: CASSQVYQGETQYF

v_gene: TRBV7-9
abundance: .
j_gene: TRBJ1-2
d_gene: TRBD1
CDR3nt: TGTGCCACGGCTAGAAGGACAGGGACCTATGGCTACACCTTC
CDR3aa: CATARRTGTYGYTF

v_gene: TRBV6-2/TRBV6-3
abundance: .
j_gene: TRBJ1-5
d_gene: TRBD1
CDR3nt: TGTGCCAGCAGCGGGACAGGGGTTCAGCCCCAGCATTTT
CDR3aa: CASSGTGVQPQHF

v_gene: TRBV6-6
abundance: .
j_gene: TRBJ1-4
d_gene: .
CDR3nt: TGTGCCAGCAGATCATTTGGGGAGGACGGTGAAAAACTGTTTTTT
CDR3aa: CASRSFGEDGEKLFF

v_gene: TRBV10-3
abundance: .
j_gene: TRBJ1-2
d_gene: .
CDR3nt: TGTGCCATCAGTGACAGGGTGCGCTATGGCTACACCTTC
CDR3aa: CAISDRVRYGYTF

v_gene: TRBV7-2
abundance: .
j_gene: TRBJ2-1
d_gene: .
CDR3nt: TGTGCCAGCAGCCCGGGTCATAGTGAGCAGTTCTTC
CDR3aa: CASSPGHSEQFF

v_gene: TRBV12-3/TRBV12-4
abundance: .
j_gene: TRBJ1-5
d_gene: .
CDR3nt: TGTGCCAGCAGGGAGGGGAGACAGCCCCAGCATTTT
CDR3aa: CASREGRQPQHF

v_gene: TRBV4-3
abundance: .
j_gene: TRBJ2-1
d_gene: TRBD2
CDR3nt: TGCGCCAGCAGCCCCCGGGGGGGCAGCGGGGGTTTACGCAATGAGCAGTTCTTC
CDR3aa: CASSPRGGSGGLRNEQFF

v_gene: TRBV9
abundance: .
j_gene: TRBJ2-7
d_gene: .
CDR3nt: TGTGCCAGCAGTAAAGGAGGGGTAGCCTACGAGCAGTACTTC
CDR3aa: CASSKGGVAYEQYF

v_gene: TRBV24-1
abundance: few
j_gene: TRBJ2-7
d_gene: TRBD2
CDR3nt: TGTGCCACCAGCACATCCGGGGGGTTCTCCTACGAGCAGTACTTC
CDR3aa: CATSTSGGFSYEQYF

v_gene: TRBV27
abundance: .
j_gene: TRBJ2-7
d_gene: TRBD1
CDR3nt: TGTGCCAGCAGCGGACAGGCCTCCTACGAGCAGTACTTC
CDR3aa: CASSGQASYEQYF

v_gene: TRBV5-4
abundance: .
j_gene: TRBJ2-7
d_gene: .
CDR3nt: TGTGCCAGCAGCTTACCCCGGCAGGGCCTCGAGCAGTACTTC
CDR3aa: CASSLPRQGLEQYF